The 7 T cell receptor beta chains given below trace back to one sample, sequenced in a study of cytomegalovirus exposure and HLA in healthy donors (dated by TCRdb to about 2017). Libraries were prepared through the immunoSEQ multiplex PCR assay. The multiplex PCR relied on a mix of 60 forward primers for TCR Vbeta segments and 13 reverse primers for TCR Jbeta segments. TCRdb's version of the immuneACCESS table is confined to in-frame rearrangements and falls short of the full clone set. An unresolved V gene accounts for under half of the shortfall where checked; the remainder is of unknown origin. The sample includes 170,000 or so clones, with over 75% observed a single time. Under 0.6% of the sample comes from the top ten. The sequenced sample consisted of PBMCs. Source of these receptors: a woman in her forties or fifties in good health and CMV-seronegative.

This clone was counted a few times. The J gene is TRBJ1-2, the V gene TRBV9; no clear D gene. The germline V gene has CDR1 SGDLS and CDR2 YYNGEE. V was trimmed by 6 bases and J by 4 bases, leaving 10 bases between them. This CDR3 is 12 amino acids long. CDR3 DNA: TGTGCCAGCACCGCGAATAGCTATGGCTACACCTTC. It encodes CASTANSYGYTF.

The chain uses TRBV11-2 and TRBJ2-2; TRBD2 is a possible D gene (6 bases). The germline CDR1 and CDR2 sequences are SGHAT and FQNNGV. This CDR3 region has 15 residues. V was pared by 6 bases and J by 0 bases, with 11 bases between. The CDR3, as DNA: TGTGCCAGCAGTTTGGCGGGGACGAACACCGGGGAGCTGTTTTTT. It is translated as CASSLAGTNTGELFF.

The chain carries TRBV6-5 and TRBJ2-1, with D possibly matching TRBD2 (6 bases). Germline assignment: CDR1 MNHEY and CDR2 SVGAGI. Trimming left V 2 bases short and J 5 bases short, with 16 bases between. The CDR3 totals 16 residues. Here the CDR3 reads CASSYGGSFRNNEQFF. In DNA form, the CDR3 reads TGTGCCAGCAGTTACGGGGGGAGCTTCCGTAACAATGAGCAGTTCTTC.

V gene TRBV2 combines with J gene TRBJ2-7; D unresolved. This CDR3 is 12 amino acids long. CDR1 SNHLY and CDR2 FYNNEI come from the germline V gene. Deletions cut 3 bases from V and 7 bases from J, with 10 bases between. In DNA, the CDR3 is TGTGCCAGCAGTGACTGGGCTGGGGAGCAGTACTTC. Residues: CASSDWAGEQYF.

V usage is TRBV7-2 and J usage is TRBJ2-1; 8 bases match TRBD2. V lost 6 bases and J lost 5; bases outside the gene matches: 9. The CDR3 sequence is 15 residues long. Germline CDR1 is SGHTA and CDR2 is FQGNSA. CDR3 sequence (DNA): TGTGCCAGCAGTCGACGTAGCGGGGACGACAATGAGCAGTTCTTC. Encoded protein: CASSRRSGDDNEQFF.

The chain carries TRBV7-6 and TRBJ2-5; TRBD2 might be the D (7 bases). The germline V gene encodes CDR1 SGHVS and CDR2 FNYEAQ. V shed 7 bases and J shed 5 bases, with 23 bases lying between them. This CDR3 contains 16 residues. CDR3 DNA: TGTGCCAGCACCCTAGGGGAGGGGGGTCGTCGGGAGACCCAGTACTTC. Its protein is CASTLGEGGRRETQYF.

The CDR3 nucleotides are TGTGCCAGCAAGCAGGGGGCATCTGAAGCTTTCTTT. Protein: CASKQGASEAFF. This rearrangement joins TRBV6-1 to TRBJ1-1, with TRBD1 matching over 8 bases. The CDR3 covers 12 residues. V lost 7 bases and J lost 6; bases outside the gene matches: 4. In germline, CDR1 is MNHNS, CDR2 SASEGT.